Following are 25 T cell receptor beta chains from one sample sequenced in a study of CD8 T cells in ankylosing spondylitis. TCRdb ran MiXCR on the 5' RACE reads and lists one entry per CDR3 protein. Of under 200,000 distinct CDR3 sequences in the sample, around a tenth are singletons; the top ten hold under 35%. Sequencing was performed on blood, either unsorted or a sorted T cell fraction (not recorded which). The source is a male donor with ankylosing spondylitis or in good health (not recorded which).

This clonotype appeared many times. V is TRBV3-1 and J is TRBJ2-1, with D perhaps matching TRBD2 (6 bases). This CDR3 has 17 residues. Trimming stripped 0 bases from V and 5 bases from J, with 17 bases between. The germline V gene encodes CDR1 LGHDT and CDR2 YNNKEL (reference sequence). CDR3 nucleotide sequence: TGTGCCAGCAGCCAAGATCTGGTCAGCGGGTTAAACAATGAGCAGTTCTTC. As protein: CASSQDLVSGLNNEQFF.

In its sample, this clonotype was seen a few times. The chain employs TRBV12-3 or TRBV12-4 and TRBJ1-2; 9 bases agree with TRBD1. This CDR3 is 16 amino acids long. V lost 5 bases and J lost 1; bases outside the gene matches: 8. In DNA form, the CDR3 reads TGTGCCAGCAGTCCCTCCGACAGGGGGTATAACTATGGCTACACCTTC. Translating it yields CASSPSDRGYNYGYTF.

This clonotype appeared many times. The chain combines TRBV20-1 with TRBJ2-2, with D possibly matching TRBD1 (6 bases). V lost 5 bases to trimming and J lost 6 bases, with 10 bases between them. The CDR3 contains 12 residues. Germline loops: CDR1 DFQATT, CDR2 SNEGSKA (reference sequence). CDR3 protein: CSAARQAGELFF. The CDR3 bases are TGCAGTGCTGCACGACAGGCCGGGGAGCTGTTTTTT.

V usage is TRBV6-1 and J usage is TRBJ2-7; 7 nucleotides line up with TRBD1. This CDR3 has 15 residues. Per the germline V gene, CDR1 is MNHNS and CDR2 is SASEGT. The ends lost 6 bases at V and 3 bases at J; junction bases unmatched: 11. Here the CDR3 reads CASSQDRAVIYEQYF. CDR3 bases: TGTGCCAGCAGCCAAGACAGGGCCGTTATCTACGAGCAGTACTTC.

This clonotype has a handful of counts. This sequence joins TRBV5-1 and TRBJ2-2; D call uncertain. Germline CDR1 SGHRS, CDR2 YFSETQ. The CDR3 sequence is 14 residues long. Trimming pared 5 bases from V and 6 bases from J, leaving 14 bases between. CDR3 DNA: TGCGCCAGCAGGGAATCGGACGAGGCCGGGGAGCTGTTTTTT. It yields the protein CASRESDEAGELFF.

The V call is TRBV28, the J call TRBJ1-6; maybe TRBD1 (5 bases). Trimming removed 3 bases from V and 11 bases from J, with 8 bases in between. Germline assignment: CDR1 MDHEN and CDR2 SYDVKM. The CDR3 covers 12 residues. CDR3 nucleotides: TGTGCCAGCAGTTTTGGGACGGCACCCCTCCACTTT. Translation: CASSFGTAPLHF.

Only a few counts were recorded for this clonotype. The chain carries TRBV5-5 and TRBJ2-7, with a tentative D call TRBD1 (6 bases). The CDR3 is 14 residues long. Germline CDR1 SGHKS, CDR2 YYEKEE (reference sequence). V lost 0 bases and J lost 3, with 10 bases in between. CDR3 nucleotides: TGTGCCAGCAGCTTGGGACAGGCACACTACGAGCAGTACTTC. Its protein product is CASSLGQAHYEQYF.

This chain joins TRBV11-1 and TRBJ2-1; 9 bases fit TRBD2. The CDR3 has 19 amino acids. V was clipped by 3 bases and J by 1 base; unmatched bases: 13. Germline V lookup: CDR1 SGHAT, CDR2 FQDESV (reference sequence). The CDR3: CASSFGRLAAPSSYNEQFF. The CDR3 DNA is TGTGCCAGCAGCTTCGGGAGACTAGCGGCCCCTTCGTCCTACAATGAGCAGTTCTTC.

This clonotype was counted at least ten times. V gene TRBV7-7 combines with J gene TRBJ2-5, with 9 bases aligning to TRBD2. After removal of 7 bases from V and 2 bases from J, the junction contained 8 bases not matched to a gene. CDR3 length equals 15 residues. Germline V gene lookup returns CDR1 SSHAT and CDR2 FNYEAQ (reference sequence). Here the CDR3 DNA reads TGTGCCAGCACTCCAAACGCGGGGGGGCAAGAGACCCAGTACTTC. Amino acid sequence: CASTPNAGGQETQYF.

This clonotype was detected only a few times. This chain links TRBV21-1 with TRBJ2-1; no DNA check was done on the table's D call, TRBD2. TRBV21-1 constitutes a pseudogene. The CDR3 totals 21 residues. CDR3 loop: CASSKARRLAGVHSGYNEQFF. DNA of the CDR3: TGTGCCAGCAGCAAAGCTCGAAGGCTAGCGGGAGTCCACTCCGGTTACAATGAGCAGTTCTTC.

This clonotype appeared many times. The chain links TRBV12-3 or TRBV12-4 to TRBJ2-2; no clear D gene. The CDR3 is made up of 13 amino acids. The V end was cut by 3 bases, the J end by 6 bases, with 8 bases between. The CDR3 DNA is TGTGCCAGCAGTTTGAACCGGGCCGGGGAGCTGTTTTTT. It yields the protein CASSLNRAGELFF.

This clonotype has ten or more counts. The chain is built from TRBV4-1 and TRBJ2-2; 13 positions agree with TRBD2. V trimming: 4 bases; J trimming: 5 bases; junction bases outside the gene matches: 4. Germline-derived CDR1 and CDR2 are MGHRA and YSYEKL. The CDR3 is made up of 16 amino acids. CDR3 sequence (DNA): TGCGCCAGCAGCCCTGGGACTAGCGGGACAACCGGGGAGCTGTTTTTT. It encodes CASSPGTSGTTGELFF.

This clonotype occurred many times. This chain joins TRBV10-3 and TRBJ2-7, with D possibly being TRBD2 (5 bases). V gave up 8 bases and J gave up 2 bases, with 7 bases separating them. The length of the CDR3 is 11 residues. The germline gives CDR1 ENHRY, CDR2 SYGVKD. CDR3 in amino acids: CAIGGAYEQYF. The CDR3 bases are TGTGCCATCGGAGGAGCCTACGAGCAGTACTTC.

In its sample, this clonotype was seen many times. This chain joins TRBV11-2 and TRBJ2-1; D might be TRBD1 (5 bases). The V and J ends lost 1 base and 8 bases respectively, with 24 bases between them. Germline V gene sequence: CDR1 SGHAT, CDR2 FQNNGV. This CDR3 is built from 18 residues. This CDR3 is CASSLGGVVSWGDDEQFF. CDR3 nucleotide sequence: TGTGCCAGCAGCTTAGGGGGTGTGGTTTCGTGGGGCGACGATGAGCAGTTCTTC.

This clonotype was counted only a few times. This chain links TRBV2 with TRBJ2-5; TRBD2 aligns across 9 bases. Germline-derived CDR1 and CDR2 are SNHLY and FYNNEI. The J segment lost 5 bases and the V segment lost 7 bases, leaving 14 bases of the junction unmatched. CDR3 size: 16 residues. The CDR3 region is CASTLSSGRSGETQYF. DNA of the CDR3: TGTGCCAGCACCCTGTCGAGCGGGAGGTCCGGGGAGACCCAGTACTTC.

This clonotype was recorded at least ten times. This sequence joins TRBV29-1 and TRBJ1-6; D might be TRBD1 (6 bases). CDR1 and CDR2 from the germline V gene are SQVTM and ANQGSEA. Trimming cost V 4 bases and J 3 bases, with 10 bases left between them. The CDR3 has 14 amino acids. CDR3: CSVGGTLYNSPLHF. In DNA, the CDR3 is TGCAGCGTTGGGGGGACACTCTATAATTCACCCCTCCACTTT.

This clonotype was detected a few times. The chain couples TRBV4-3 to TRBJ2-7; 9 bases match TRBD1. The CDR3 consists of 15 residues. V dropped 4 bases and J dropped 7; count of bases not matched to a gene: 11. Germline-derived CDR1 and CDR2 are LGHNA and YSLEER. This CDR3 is CASSLGTGSRSEQYF. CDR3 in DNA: TGCGCCAGCAGCCTCGGGACAGGGAGTAGATCGGAGCAGTACTTC.

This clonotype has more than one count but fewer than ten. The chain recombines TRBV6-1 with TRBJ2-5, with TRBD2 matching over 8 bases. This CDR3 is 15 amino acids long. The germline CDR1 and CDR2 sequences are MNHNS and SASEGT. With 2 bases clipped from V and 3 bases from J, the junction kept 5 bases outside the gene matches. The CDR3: CASSEFLGLEETQYF. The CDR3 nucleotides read TGTGCCAGCAGTGAATTTTTGGGACTAGAAGAGACCCAGTACTTC.

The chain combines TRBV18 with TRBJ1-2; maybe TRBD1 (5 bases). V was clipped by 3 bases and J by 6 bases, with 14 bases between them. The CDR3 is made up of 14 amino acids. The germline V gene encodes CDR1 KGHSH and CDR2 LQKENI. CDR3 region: CASSPTTRDDGYTF. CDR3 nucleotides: TGTGCCAGCTCACCTACTACACGGGACGATGGCTACACCTTC.

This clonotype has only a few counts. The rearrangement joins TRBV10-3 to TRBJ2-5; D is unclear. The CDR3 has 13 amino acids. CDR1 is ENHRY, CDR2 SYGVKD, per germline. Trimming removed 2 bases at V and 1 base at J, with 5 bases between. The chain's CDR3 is CAISERLQETQYF. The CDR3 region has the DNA TGTGCCATCAGTGAGAGGCTCCAAGAGACCCAGTACTTC.

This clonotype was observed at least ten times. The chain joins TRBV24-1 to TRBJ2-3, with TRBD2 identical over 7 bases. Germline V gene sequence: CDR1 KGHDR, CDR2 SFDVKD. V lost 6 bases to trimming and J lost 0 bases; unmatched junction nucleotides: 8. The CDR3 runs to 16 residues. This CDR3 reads CATSLGTGGSTDTQYF. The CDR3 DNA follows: TGTGCCACCAGTCTTGGGACCGGGGGGAGCACAGATACGCAGTATTTT.

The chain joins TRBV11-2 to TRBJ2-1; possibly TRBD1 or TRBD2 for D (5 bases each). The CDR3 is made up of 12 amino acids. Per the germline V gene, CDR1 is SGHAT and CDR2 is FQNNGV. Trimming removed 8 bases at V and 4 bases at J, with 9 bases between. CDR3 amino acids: CASGGDYNEQFF. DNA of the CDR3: TGTGCCAGCGGGGGAGATTACAATGAGCAGTTCTTC. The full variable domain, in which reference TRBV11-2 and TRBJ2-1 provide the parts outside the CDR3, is EAGVAQSPRYKIIEKRQSVAFWCNPISGHATLYWYQQILGQGPKLLIQFQNNGVVDDSQLPKDRFSAERLKGVDSTLKIQPAKLEDSAVYLCASGGDYNEQFFGPGTRLTVL.

The CDR3 bases are TGTGCCAGCAGCCCAGAACAAGAGACCCAGTACTTC. It encodes CASSPEQETQYF. The J gene is TRBJ2-5, the V gene TRBV11-2; no firm D call. Trimming removed 5 bases from V and 2 bases from J, with 6 bases in between. This CDR3 comprises 12 residues. Germline V CDR1 and CDR2: SGHAT, FQNNGV.

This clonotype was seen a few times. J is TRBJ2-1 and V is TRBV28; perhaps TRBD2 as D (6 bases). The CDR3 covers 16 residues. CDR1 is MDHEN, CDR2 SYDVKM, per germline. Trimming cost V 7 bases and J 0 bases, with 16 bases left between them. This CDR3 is CASTRDGGSSYNEQFF. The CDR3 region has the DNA TGTGCCAGCACCCGAGATGGGGGGAGCTCCTACAATGAGCAGTTCTTC.

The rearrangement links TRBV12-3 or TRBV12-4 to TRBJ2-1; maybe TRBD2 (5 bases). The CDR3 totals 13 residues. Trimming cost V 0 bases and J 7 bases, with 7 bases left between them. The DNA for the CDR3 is TGTGCCAGCAGTTTAGCCAGGACTAATGAGCAGTTCTTC. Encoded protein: CASSLARTNEQFF.